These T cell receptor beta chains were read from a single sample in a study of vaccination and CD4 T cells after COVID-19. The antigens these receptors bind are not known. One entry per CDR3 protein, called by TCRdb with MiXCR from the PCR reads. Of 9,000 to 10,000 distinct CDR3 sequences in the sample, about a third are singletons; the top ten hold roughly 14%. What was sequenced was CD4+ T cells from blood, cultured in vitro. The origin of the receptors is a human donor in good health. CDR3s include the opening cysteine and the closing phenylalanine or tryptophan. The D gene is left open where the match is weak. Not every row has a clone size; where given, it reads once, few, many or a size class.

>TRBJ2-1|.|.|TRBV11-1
CASSRVGGAEQFF
TGTGCCAGCAGCCGAGTTGGGGGCGCTGAGCAGTTCTTC
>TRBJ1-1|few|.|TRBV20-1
CSARSSSPGKNTEAFF
TGCAGTGCTAGATCCTCGTCTCCAGGGAAGAACACTGAAGCTTTCTTT
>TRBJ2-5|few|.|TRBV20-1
CSASLSWASMRHETQYF
TGCAGTGCTAGCCTGTCCTGGGCGTCAATGAGGCATGAGACCCAGTACTTC
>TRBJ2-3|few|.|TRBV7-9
CASSRTDTQYF
TGTGCCAGCAGCCGCACAGATACGCAGTATTTT
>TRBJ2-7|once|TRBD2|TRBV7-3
CASSSFSGSFNEQYF
TGTGCCAGCAGCTCCTTTAGCGGGAGTTTCAACGAGCAGTACTTC
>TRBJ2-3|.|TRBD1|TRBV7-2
CASSRDRGRTDTQYF
TGTGCCAGCAGCCGTGACAGGGGGCGGACAGATACGCAGTATTTT
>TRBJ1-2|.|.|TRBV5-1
CASSFDRLDGYTF
TGCGCCAGCAGCTTTGACAGGCTAGATGGCTACACCTTC
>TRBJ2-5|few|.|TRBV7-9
CASSPRVSTETQYF
TGTGCCAGCAGCCCCAGAGTATCGACGGAGACCCAGTACTTC
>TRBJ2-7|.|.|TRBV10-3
CAISPSTGAPEQYF
TGTGCCATCAGTCCATCCACGGGAGCTCCCGAGCAGTACTTC
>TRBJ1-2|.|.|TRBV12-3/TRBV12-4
CASSSRRRSNYGYTF
TGTGCCAGCAGTTCCAGACGGAGGTCAAACTATGGCTACACCTTC
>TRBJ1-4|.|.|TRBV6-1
CASREMGGGWGEKLFF
TGTGCCAGCAGGGAAATGGGGGGGGGCTGGGGTGAAAAACTGTTTTTT
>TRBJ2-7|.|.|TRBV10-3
CAISDPGWREDEQYF
TGTGCCATCAGTGACCCGGGGTGGCGGGAAGACGAGCAGTACTTC
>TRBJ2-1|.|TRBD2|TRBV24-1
CATSDPETSANEQFF
TGTGCCACCAGTGATCCCGAGACTAGCGCTAATGAGCAGTTCTTC
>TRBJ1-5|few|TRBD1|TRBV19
CASSIPKTWDRVQPQHF
TGTGCCAGTAGTATACCCAAGACCTGGGACAGGGTACAGCCCCAGCATTTT
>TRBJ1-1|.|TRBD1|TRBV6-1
CASRFRTGGVNTEAFF
TGTGCCAGCAGATTCAGGACAGGCGGAGTGAACACTGAAGCTTTCTTT
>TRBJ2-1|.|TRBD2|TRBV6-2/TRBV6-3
CASSYSPASGIYNEQFF
TGTGCCAGCAGTTACTCTCCAGCTAGCGGGATTTACAATGAGCAGTTCTTC
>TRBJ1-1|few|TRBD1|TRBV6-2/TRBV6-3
CATLAGGGATEAFF
TGTGCCACATTAGCAGGGGGGGGCGCCACTGAAGCTTTCTTT
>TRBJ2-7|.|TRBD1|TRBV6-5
CASSYSTGAVPYEQYF
TGTGCCAGCAGTTACTCGACAGGGGCAGTCCCCTACGAGCAGTACTTC
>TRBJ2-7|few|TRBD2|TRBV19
CASSTAAGASYEQYF
TGTGCCAGTAGCACCGCGGCGGGAGCGTCCTACGAGCAGTACTTC
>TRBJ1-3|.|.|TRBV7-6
CASSPLDINVGGNTIYF
TGTGCCAGCAGCCCGCTCGACATTAACGTGGGAGGAAACACCATATATTTT
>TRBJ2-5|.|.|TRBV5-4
CTSSFGGDETQYF
TGTACCAGCAGCTTCGGGGGAGACGAGACCCAGTACTTC
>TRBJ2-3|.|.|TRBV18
CASSPLAQADTQYF
TGTGCCAGCTCACCTCTAGCCCAGGCAGATACGCAGTATTTT
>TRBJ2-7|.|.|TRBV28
CASTIPGISYEQYF
TGTGCCAGCACCATTCCGGGGATCTCCTACGAGCAGTACTTC
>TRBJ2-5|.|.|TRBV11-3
CASSGDGAETQYF
TGTGCCAGCAGCGGAGACGGTGCAGAGACCCAGTACTTC
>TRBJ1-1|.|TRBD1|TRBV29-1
CSGRGTNTEAFF
TGCAGCGGCAGGGGGACGAACACTGAAGCTTTCTTT
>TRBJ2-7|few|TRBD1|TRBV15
CATSILGGDEQYF
TGTGCCACCAGCATATTAGGGGGCGACGAGCAGTACTTC
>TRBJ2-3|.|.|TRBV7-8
CASSPSRDSGGDTQYF
TGTGCCAGCAGCCCTTCTCGGGATTCTGGGGGAGATACGCAGTATTTT
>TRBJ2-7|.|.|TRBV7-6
CASSAKRRLTEQYF
TGTGCCAGCAGCGCCAAGCGGAGACTCACCGAGCAGTACTTC
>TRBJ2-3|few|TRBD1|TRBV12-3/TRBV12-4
CASRQGQGVSDTQYF
TGTGCCAGCAGACAGGGACAGGGGGTTTCAGATACGCAGTATTTT
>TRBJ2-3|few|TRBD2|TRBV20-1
CRSGRADLSDTQYF
TGCAGGAGCGGGAGGGCCGATCTGTCAGATACGCAGTATTTT
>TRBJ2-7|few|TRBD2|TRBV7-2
CASSLAGGSYEQYF
TGTGCCAGCAGCTTAGCGGGAGGGTCCTACGAGCAGTACTTC
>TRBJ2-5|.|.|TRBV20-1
CSAYPTQGGETQYF
TGCAGTGCTTATCCGACGCAGGGCGGAGAGACCCAGTACTTC
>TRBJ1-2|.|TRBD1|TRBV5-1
CASSIQGLDGYTF
TGCGCCAGCTCTATACAGGGGTTGGATGGCTACACCTTC